Given below is one T cell receptor beta chain in context. Its antigen is unidentified. This entry belongs to a study of Graves' ophthalmopathy and Graves' hyperthyroidism. Overall study context: The authors collected peripheral blood at initial diagnosis, before any treatment. Study-level results: Most expanded thyroid clonotypes above 0.001 frequency also appeared in blood.

Amplification of the TCR beta CDR3 regions used RNA transcripts (as template). A first-round RT-PCR used HTBI primers, followed by a second-round multiplex PCR. TCRdb itself ran the multiplex PCR reads through MiXCR, one entry per CDR3 protein. Of about 740,000 distinct CDR3 sequences in the sample, approximately 40% were seen once. CDR3 length: 14 residues. Trimming took off 5 bases at V and 0 bases at J, with 9 bases between the two ends. CDR1 is SGHTA, CDR2 FQGNSA, per germline. As the starting material, over 9.5 ml of fresh peripheral blood yielded the PBMCs. Sequences were obtained from peripheral blood. V and J are TRBV7-2 and TRBJ2-3; no clear D. This receptor was taken from an adult man with Graves' ophthalmopathy. This CDR3 reads CASSGWVSTDTQYF. The CDR3 DNA reads as TGTGCCAGCAGCGGGTGGGTTAGCACAGATACGCAGTATTTT.